This passage covers 24 T cell receptor beta chains from one sample sequenced in a study of T-cell memory formation after mild COVID-19. TCRdb fed the 5' RACE reads into MiXCR, producing one record per CDR3 protein. The repertoire consists of 350,000 to 400,000 distinct CDR3 sequences, with around a fifth occurring once and the leading ten covering approximately 12%. The sequenced sample consisted of PBMCs or a T cell subset sorted from them (not recorded which). These receptors were obtained from an adult woman who had mild COVID-19 (a few samples of this study predate the infection). Cell type and time point are not known.

This clonotype turned up a few times. The V and J genes are TRBV7-8 and TRBJ2-1; 15 bases map to TRBD2. V dropped 5 bases and J dropped 1; count of bases not matched to a gene: 6. Per germline, CDR1 SGHVS and CDR2 FQNEAQ. This CDR3 is 18 amino acids long. CDR3 protein: CASSTGLAGGISYNEQFF. Here the CDR3 DNA reads TGTGCCAGCAGCACGGGACTAGCGGGAGGAATATCCTACAATGAGCAGTTCTTC. The full variable domain, in which reference TRBV7-8 and TRBJ2-1 provide the parts outside the CDR3, is GAGVSQSPRYKVAKRGQDVALRCDPISGHVSLFWYQQALGQGPEFLTYFQNEAQLDKSGLPSDRFFAERPEGSVSTLKIQRTQQEDSAVYLCASSTGLAGGISYNEQFFGPGTRLTVL.

This clonotype was observed many times. The V and J genes are TRBV7-8 and TRBJ2-3, with D tentatively TRBD1 (5 bases). V lost 2 bases to trimming and J lost 1 base, with 19 bases between them. The CDR3 contains 18 residues. The germline V gene encodes CDR1 SGHVS and CDR2 FQNEAQ. The CDR3 region is CASSLYTIKKTGTDTQYF. The CDR3 DNA is TGTGCCAGCAGCTTATACACCATAAAGAAGACAGGCACAGATACGCAGTATTTT.

The sample holds a few counts of this clonotype. The chain is built from TRBV7-8 and TRBJ2-2; D tentatively fits TRBD1 or TRBD2 (5 bases each). The CDR3 runs 17 residues. Trimming left V 5 bases short and J 0 bases short, with 16 bases between. Germline V lookup: CDR1 SGHVS, CDR2 FQNEAQ. CDR3 protein: CASSLSRGRPNTGELFF. CDR3 nucleotides: TGTGCCAGCAGCCTTTCGAGGGGCCGACCGAACACCGGGGAGCTGTTTTTT.

The genes are TRBV4-1 and TRBJ2-1, with 12 nucleotides matching TRBD2. Losses at the gene ends were 3 bases for V and 8 bases for J; bases not matched to a gene: 8. The CDR3 length is 16 residues. Germline V gene lookup returns CDR1 MGHRA and CDR2 YSYEKL. The CDR3 sequence is CASSQDLAGGRDEQFF. CDR3 nucleotide sequence: TGCGCCAGCAGCCAGGACCTAGCGGGGGGGCGCGATGAGCAGTTCTTC.

Only a few counts were recorded for this clonotype. This chain connects TRBV5-5 to TRBJ2-1, with 8 bases aligning to TRBD2. Germline lookup yields CDR1 SGHKS and CDR2 YYEKEE (reference sequence). V lost 3 bases to trimming and J lost 9 bases; unmatched junction nucleotides: 8. There are 14 residues in the CDR3. The CDR3 DNA is TGTGCCAGCAGCTCTGGCGGGGGGATCAGTGAGCAGTTCTTC. Translated: CASSSGGGISEQFF.

In its sample, this clonotype was seen many times. The chain couples TRBV12-3 or TRBV12-4 to TRBJ2-5; D not certain. Trimming shortened V by 4 bases and J by 5 bases, and 5 bases separated the two germline ends. The CDR3 is 11 residues long. This CDR3 reads CASSSRETQYF. CDR3 bases: TGTGCCAGCAGTTCCAGGGAGACCCAGTACTTC.

This sequence joins TRBV6-2 or TRBV6-3 and TRBJ1-5; 8 positions agree with TRBD1. From germline, CDR1 is MNHEY and CDR2 SVGEGT. The junction had 12 bases not matched to a gene; V was cut back by 6 bases and J by 2 bases. The CDR3 consists of 17 residues. Here the CDR3 reads CASSQRTGRTGNQPQHF. The CDR3 DNA reads TGTGCCAGCAGCCAACGGACAGGGAGGACGGGCAATCAGCCCCAGCATTTT.

V and J are TRBV14 and TRBJ2-3; 10 positions agree with TRBD2. Germline CDR1 is SGHDN and CDR2 is FVKESK. The CDR3 length is 17 residues. V was clipped by 4 bases and J by 1 base; unmatched bases: 8. The CDR3 here is CASSLWTSGGRTDTQYF. CDR3 sequence (DNA): TGTGCCAGCAGCCTTTGGACTAGCGGAGGGCGCACAGATACGCAGTATTTT.

V is TRBV29-1 and J is TRBJ2-1; 11 positions agree with TRBD2. The CDR3 extends over 15 amino acids. The germline V gene has CDR1 SQVTM and CDR2 ANQGSEA. V was pared by 4 bases and J by 2 bases, with 4 bases of the junction left unmatched. CDR3 bases: TGCAGCGTTGCTCTGACTAGCGGGACCTACAATGAGCAGTTCTTC. It yields the protein CSVALTSGTYNEQFF.

There are a few counts of this clonotype. The chain is built from TRBV12-3 or TRBV12-4 and TRBJ2-3, with a possible D match to TRBD1 (7 bases). The CDR3 is 15 amino acids. V lost 6 bases and J 3 bases, leaving 16 bases between the germline ends. The CDR3 region is CASSRRQGGTDTQYF. CDR3 nucleotides: TGTGCCAGCAGCCGTCGACAGGGAGGTACAGATACGCAGTATTTT.

This clonotype was recorded a few times. The rearrangement joins TRBV12-3 or TRBV12-4 to TRBJ2-2; tentatively, D is TRBD1 (6 bases). Trimming took off 3 bases at V and 7 bases at J, with 12 bases between the two ends. The length of the CDR3 is 14 residues. Written as DNA, the CDR3 is TGTGCCAGCAGTTTGTCCGAGGGACACGGGGAGCTGTTTTTT. Translation: CASSLSEGHGELFF.

The chain combines TRBV14 with TRBJ2-7, with D perhaps TRBD1 (6 bases). This CDR3 contains 17 residues. Germline assignment: CDR1 SGHDN and CDR2 FVKESK. With 1 base removed from V and 2 bases from J, the gap between germline ends came to 18 bases. The CDR3: CASSQVGAAGEPYEQYF. DNA for the CDR3: TGTGCCAGCAGCCAAGTGGGGGCGGCAGGGGAGCCCTACGAGCAGTACTTC.

This chain connects TRBV6-5 to TRBJ2-3, with a tentative D call TRBD2 (6 bases). CDR1 and CDR2 (germline): MNHEY, SVGAGI. The CDR3 sequence is 13 residues long. V lost 6 bases and J 6 bases, leaving 13 bases between the germline ends. The CDR3 spells CASRRDSRDTQYF. In DNA form, the CDR3 reads TGTGCCAGCAGACGGGACTCGAGGGATACGCAGTATTTT.

This clonotype was picked up a small number of times. The CDR3 DNA sequence: TGTGCCAGCAGCAGACAGGTACAGAACACTGAAGCTTTCTTT. Its protein is CASSRQVQNTEAFF. V usage is TRBV12-3 or TRBV12-4 and J usage is TRBJ1-1, with a tentative D call TRBD1 (6 bases). The CDR3 is made up of 14 amino acids. Trimming removed 6 bases from V and 1 base from J, with 12 bases in between.

CDR3: CSAPDSGTDISRYGYTF. CDR3 sequence (DNA): TGCAGTGCTCCCGATTCCGGGACAGATATTTCAAGATATGGCTACACCTTC. The chain has TRBV20-1 and TRBJ1-2; TRBD1 matches at 7 bases. Germline assignment: CDR1 DFQATT and CDR2 SNEGSKA (reference sequence). The length of the CDR3 is 17 residues. Trimming cost V 5 bases and J 5 bases; bases outside gene matches: 20.

This rearrangement joins TRBV3-1 to TRBJ1-1, with D possibly matching TRBD1 (5 bases). With 0 bases removed from V and 0 bases from J, the gap between germline ends came to 8 bases. Germline V gives CDR1 LGHDT, CDR2 YNNKEL (reference sequence). This CDR3 is built from 15 residues. CDR3 in DNA: TGTGCCAGCAGCCAAGAGTGGGGGATGAACACTGAAGCTTTCTTT. Protein product: CASSQEWGMNTEAFF.

The V call is TRBV29-1, the J call TRBJ1-1; possibly TRBD1 for D (5 bases). CDR3 length equals 12 residues. Germline CDR1 reads SQVTM; CDR2 reads ANQGSEA. V was clipped by 4 bases and J by 6 bases, with 12 bases between them. In DNA, the CDR3 is TGCAGCGTTGGTCAACAGGTCGCTGAAGCTTTCTTT. This sequence encodes CSVGQQVAEAFF. The variable domain in full, with the rest retrieved from reference TRBV29-1 and TRBJ1-1, is SAVISQKPSRDICQRGTSLTIQCQVDSQVTMMFWYRQQPGQSLTLIATANQGSEATYESGFVIDKFPISRPNLTFSTLTVSNMSPEDSSIYLCSVGQQVAEAFFGQGTRLTVV.

This chain links TRBV20-1 with TRBJ2-7, with D possibly TRBD2 on 6 matching bases. The CDR3 extends over 15 amino acids. Looked up from germline, CDR1 is DFQATT and CDR2 is SNEGSKA (reference sequence). The ends were cut back, 1 base at V and 3 bases at J, with 16 bases in the middle. This CDR3 reads CSARGAGGDFYEQYF. The CDR3 DNA is TGCAGTGCTAGAGGGGCCGGCGGGGACTTCTACGAGCAGTACTTC.

The chain employs TRBV24-1 and TRBJ1-5, with TRBD1 identical over 7 bases. Germline CDR1 and CDR2: KGHDR and SFDVKD. CDR3 length: 16 amino acids. V shed 4 bases, J shed 0 bases, and the junction held 5 bases outside the gene matches. CDR3 sequence: CATSEGQTYSNQPQHF. In DNA form, the CDR3 reads TGTGCCACCAGTGAGGGACAGACTTATAGCAATCAGCCCCAGCATTTT.

This clonotype was detected ten times or more. The chain has TRBV7-8 and TRBJ2-7; 11 bases are shared with TRBD2. CDR3 length: 16 residues. Trimming removed 4 bases from V and 3 bases from J; junction bases left unmatched: 8. The V gene's germline CDR1 is SGHVS and CDR2 FQNEAQ. CDR3: CASSSRRLAGLYEQYF. As DNA, the CDR3 is TGTGCCAGCAGCTCCCGACGACTAGCGGGACTCTACGAGCAGTACTTC.

This clonotype was seen only a few times. This chain joins TRBV7-2 and TRBJ2-5; maybe TRBD1 (6 bases). This CDR3 has 16 residues. V dropped 4 bases and J dropped 2 bases, with 17 bases sitting between them. Per the germline V gene, CDR1 is SGHTA and CDR2 is FQGNSA. The CDR3 spells CASSYNGGRVQETQYF. CDR3 in DNA: TGTGCCAGCAGCTACAATGGGGGCCGGGTGCAAGAGACCCAGTACTTC.

The chain links TRBV2 to TRBJ2-2, with D perhaps matching TRBD1 (6 bases). Between the trimmed V and J ends, which lost 6 bases and 0 bases, there was a span of 11 bases. The CDR3 totals 15 residues. The V gene's germline CDR1 is SNHLY and CDR2 FYNNEI. The CDR3 spells CASRRGTPNTGELFF. CDR3 nucleotide sequence: TGTGCCAGCAGGCGAGGGACACCGAACACCGGGGAGCTGTTTTTT.

A few counts support this clonotype. The chain is built from TRBV12-3 or TRBV12-4 and TRBJ2-3; 10 bases line up with TRBD2. The CDR3 sequence is 16 residues long. V lost 3 bases and J lost 3; bases outside the gene matches: 6. CDR3 coding DNA: TGTGCCAGCAGTTTTGGACTAGCGGTTTTGACAGATACGCAGTATTTT. Translated: CASSFGLAVLTDTQYF.

This clonotype was found a few times. This sequence joins TRBV24-1 and TRBJ2-2; no clear D. Germline V CDR1 and CDR2: KGHDR, SFDVKD. The CDR3 is 16 residues long. The ends were cut back, 7 bases at V and 0 bases at J, with 14 bases in the middle. The CDR3 DNA reads as TGTGCCACCAGCCGACCCTTGGGGACGAACACCGGGGAGCTGTTTTTT. Translated, it gives CATSRPLGTNTGELFF.